This T cell receptor (beta chain) derives from a study of identical twins. Broader study findings: Invariant cells of the MAIT and iNKT types might have partly distorted the zero-insertion analyses. Researchers reported weaker excess twin sharing in beta out-of-frame sequences.

With no exceptions, donors were healthy Caucasians. Germline loops: CDR1 SGHVS, CDR2 FNYEAQ. This CDR3 contains 14 residues. V dropped 5 bases and J dropped 0; count of bases not matched to a gene: 2. In its sample, this clonotype was seen many times. Its target is unknown. TCRdb itself ran the 5' RACE reads through MiXCR, one entry per CDR3 protein. The sample has fewer than 800,000 distinct CDR3 sequences; roughly 7.2% are singletons. The same data also contributed to another study, on yellow fever vaccine responses in identical twins.

The chain combines TRBV7-6 with TRBJ1-1, with 8 bases fitting TRBD1. This clonotype was obtained from a woman between 18 and 29 years old in good health. The sequenced material came from PBMCs. In DNA, the CDR3 is TGTGCCAGCAGCGGACAGGGCGTGAACACTGAAGCTTTCTTT. Translating it yields CASSGQGVNTEAFF.